These 2 T cell receptor beta chains were sequenced from one sample in a study of control samples from healthy donors and cancer patients. Measured with immunoSEQ multiplex PCR; TCRdb has only the in-frame clones, and not every one. This sample has about 26,000 clones; around 85% occur once, and the top ten carry 6.5% to 8.5%. The sample was PBMCs. These TCRs come from a woman aged 55-69 years with head and neck cancer.

J is TRBJ2-1 and V is TRBV7-2; D may match TRBD1 or TRBD2 (5 bases each). V lost 4 bases to trimming and J lost 4 bases, with 14 bases between them. CDR1 is SGHTA, CDR2 FQGNSA, per germline. This CDR3 is built from 15 residues. CDR3 residues: CASSSTGTNYNEQFF. DNA of the CDR3: TGTGCCAGCAGCTCAACCGGGACCAATTACAATGAGCAGTTCTTC. Using reference TRBV7-2 and TRBJ2-1 for the parts outside the CDR3, the full variable domain is GAGVSQSPSNKVTEKGKDVELRCDPISGHTALYWYRQSLGQGLEFLIYFQGNSAPDKSGLPSDRFSAERTGGSVSTLTIQRTQQEDSAVYLCASSSTGTNYNEQFFGPGTRLTVL.

Regarding this clone: A read error may produce the germline difference seen at one junction end. V usage is TRBV11-3 and J usage is TRBJ2-5; tentative D call: TRBD2 (5 bases). The CDR3 runs to 13 residues. Germline V gene sequence: CDR1 SGHNT, CDR2 YENEEA. The CDR3 spells CASSLMVGETQYF. The CDR3 bases are TGTGCCAGCAGCTTAATGGTTGGGGAGACCCAATACTTC.